This section outlines one TCR beta chain sequence together with its context. TCRdb's table, derived via immunoSEQ multiplex PCR, lists solely in-frame clones and lacks some. The sample lists over 70,000 clones, about 80% occurring once. The sample originates from a study of blood T cell repertoires in COVID-19. The sequence came from an older man with acute or convalescent COVID-19. The sequenced sample consisted of peripheral blood.

CDR3 loop: CASSRLTDPYGYTF. The CDR3 DNA follows: TGTGCCAGCAGCCGTCTGACAGATCCCTATGGCTACACCTTC. This chain connects TRBV5-5 to TRBJ1-2, with D possibly TRBD1 on 5 matching bases. This CDR3 is built from 14 residues. Germline-derived CDR1 and CDR2 are SGHKS and YYEKEE (reference sequence). The V gene lost 4 bases and the J gene lost 4 bases, with 14 bases spanning the gap.